What follows are 27 T cell receptor beta chains derived from one specimen sequenced in a study of quantifying T cell responses using KT2 cells. Study at large: cDNA was made from DNase-treated RNA using alpha and beta constant primers.

A single-stranded UMI oligo with SP2 sequence was ligated to cDNA 3' ends. First-round PCR used 4 cycles and beta primers RC1.1 and RC1.2 covering TRBC1 and TRBC2. Using its own MiXCR run on the UMI-ligation and nested PCR reads, TCRdb lists one record per CDR3 protein. Here the sample spans 25,000 to 35,000 distinct CDR3 sequences, 10% being singletons. Material for sequencing was PBMCs spiked with cells of the T cell clone KT2. The receptors originated from a human donor.

The chain couples TRBV6-1 to TRBJ2-2; 8 bases match TRBD1. With V trimmed by 4 bases and J by 7 bases, 5 bases remained unmatched. Germline CDR1 reads MNHNS; CDR2 reads SASEGT. The CDR3 runs 14 residues. The CDR3 region is CASSADRVSGELFF. The CDR3 region has the DNA TGTGCCAGCAGTGCGGACAGGGTGAGCGGGGAGCTGTTTTTT.

This clonotype was observed at least ten times. The chain recombines TRBV20-1 with TRBJ1-5, with D tentatively TRBD1 (5 bases). The CDR3 is made up of 15 amino acids. CDR1 and CDR2 (germline): DFQATT, SNEGSKA (reference sequence). Trimming removed 0 bases at V and 3 bases at J, with 12 bases between. In DNA form, the CDR3 reads TGCAGTGCTAGAGACGACAGAATGATCAATCAGCCCCAGCATTTT. Translated: CSARDDRMINQPQHF.

The table lists this clonotype with a few counts. The gene calls are TRBV7-2 and TRBJ1-1, with D possibly matching TRBD1 (6 bases). The V gene's germline CDR1 is SGHTA and CDR2 FQGNSA. The CDR3 extends over 16 amino acids. The V end was cut by 5 bases, the J end by 0 bases, with 16 bases between. The CDR3 spells CASSLMGAGLNTEAFF. The CDR3 nucleotides are TGTGCCAGCAGCCTCATGGGGGCAGGATTGAACACTGAAGCTTTCTTT. Full variable domain (rest looked up from reference TRBV7-2 and TRBJ1-1): GAGVSQSPSNKVTEKGKDVELRCDPISGHTALYWYRQSLGQGLEFLIYFQGNSAPDKSGLPSDRFSAERTGGSVSTLTIQRTQQEDSAVYLCASSLMGAGLNTEAFFGQGTRLTVV.

The chain uses TRBV5-1 and TRBJ2-1; 8 bases are a match to TRBD2. Per germline, CDR1 SGHRS and CDR2 YFSETQ. J lost 8 bases, V lost 6 bases, and 7 bases had no gene match. This CDR3 is built from 13 residues. CDR3 DNA sequence: TGCGCCAGCAATTCGGGGGGGGTCGATGAGCAGTTCTTC. Residues: CASNSGGVDEQFF.

The chain has TRBV2 and TRBJ2-7, with D perhaps TRBD2 (6 bases). Germline V gene lookup returns CDR1 SNHLY and CDR2 FYNNEI. V was pared by 10 bases and J by 1 base, with 14 bases between. The CDR3 length is 13 residues. The CDR3 bases are TGTGCCACAGGGACTGGGAGTTCCTACGAGCAGTACTTC. It yields the protein CATGTGSSYEQYF.

This clonotype was found many times. The rearrangement links TRBV6-1 to TRBJ1-1; TRBD1 agrees at 8 bases. The CDR3 covers 17 residues. V was clipped by 6 bases and J by 7 bases; unmatched bases: 19. Germline CDR1 MNHNS, CDR2 SASEGT. This chain's CDR3 is CASSSGHLGQGRIEAFF. The CDR3 DNA is TGTGCCAGCAGCTCAGGCCACCTAGGACAGGGAAGGATTGAAGCTTTCTTT.

This clonotype appeared many times. The chain is built from TRBV6-1 and TRBJ2-6, with 7 bases matching TRBD1. The germline CDR1 and CDR2 sequences are MNHNS and SASEGT. With V trimmed by 3 bases and J by 2 bases, 1 base remained unmatched. The CDR3 consists of 15 residues. The CDR3 region has the DNA TGTGCCAGCAGTGAGCAGGGGGCTGGGGCCAACGTCCTGACTTTC. The encoded protein is CASSEQGAGANVLTF.

The table lists this clonotype with a few counts. The CDR3: CASSLDRVGGPSYNEQFF. The CDR3 DNA is TGTGCCAGCAGCTTAGATAGGGTTGGCGGACCCTCCTACAATGAGCAGTTCTTC. The rearrangement links TRBV11-2 to TRBJ2-1; D remains unclear. Trimming removed 0 bases from V and 0 bases from J, with 15 bases in between. The CDR3 length is 18 residues. CDR1 and CDR2 from the germline V gene are SGHAT and FQNNGV.

In this sample, this clonotype turned up many times. This chain joins TRBV4-2 and TRBJ1-4, with 9 positions matching TRBD1. The CDR3 runs to 16 residues. Unmatched junction bases numbered 5, after V lost 0 bases and J lost 6 bases. Germline V lookup: CDR1 LGHNA, CDR2 YNFKEQ. The CDR3 nucleotides read TGTGCCAGCAGCCAAGAATCGGGACAGGGTTATGAAAAACTGTTTTTT. Its protein product is CASSQESGQGYEKLFF.

V and J are TRBV5-1 and TRBJ2-7; 10 bases agree with TRBD2. The CDR3 is made up of 14 amino acids. After removal of 4 bases from V and 3 bases from J, the junction contained 4 bases not matched to a gene. In germline, CDR1 is SGHRS, CDR2 YFSETQ. The CDR3 DNA sequence: TGCGCCAGCAGCCTTAGCGGGAGGAACTACGAGCAGTACTTC. Residues: CASSLSGRNYEQYF.

In its sample, this clonotype was seen many times. The chain has TRBV12-3 or TRBV12-4 and TRBJ1-1, with D unclear. With 3 bases removed from V and 8 bases from J, the gap between germline ends came to 13 bases. The CDR3 loop spans 13 amino acids. CDR3 protein: CASSLDGNGEAFF. CDR3 in DNA: TGTGCCAGCAGTTTGGATGGAAACGGGGAAGCTTTCTTT.

This clonotype is labeled as medium-sized. The chain is built from TRBV5-6 and TRBJ2-2; 8 bases align to TRBD1. Trimming at V came to 2 bases and at J to 9 bases, leaving 6 bases not matched to a gene. CDR3 length equals 14 residues. The V gene's germline CDR1 is SGHDT and CDR2 YYEEEE. Here the CDR3 reads CASSFGQGARELFF. In nucleotides, the CDR3 is TGTGCCAGCAGCTTCGGGCAGGGGGCAAGGGAGCTGTTTTTT. The full variable domain, completed using reference TRBV5-6 and TRBJ2-2, is DAGVTQSPTHLIKTRGQQVTLRCSPKSGHDTVSWYQQALGQGPQFIFQYYEEEERQRGNFPDRFSGHQFPNYSSELNVNALLLGDSALYLCASSFGQGARELFFGEGSRLTVL.

This clonotype has more than one count but fewer than ten. The V call is TRBV20-1, the J call TRBJ1-2; TRBD1 is a possible D gene (6 bases). CDR1 and CDR2 from the germline V gene are DFQATT and SNEGSKA (reference sequence). V was cut by 6 bases and J by 0 bases, with 11 bases left in between. The CDR3 has 13 residues. CDR3 in amino acids: CSAVGQTNYGYTF. The DNA of the CDR3 is TGCAGTGCCGTCGGACAGACTAACTATGGCTACACCTTC.

This clonotype has just a few counts. This sequence joins TRBV12-3 or TRBV12-4 and TRBJ1-5, with TRBD1 matching over 8 bases. Germline trimming cut 5 bases from V and 5 bases from J; bases unmatched to any gene: 2. The CDR3 loop spans 13 amino acids. The CDR3 sequence: CASSVTGDQPQHF. The CDR3 coding sequence is TGTGCCAGCAGTGTGACAGGGGATCAGCCCCAGCATTTT.

V gene TRBV7-9 combines with J gene TRBJ2-7, with TRBD2 identical over 7 bases. The germline CDR1 and CDR2 sequences are SEHNR and FQNEAQ (reference sequence). The CDR3 runs 15 residues. V was clipped by 1 base and J by 2 bases; unmatched bases: 5. The CDR3 DNA follows: TGTGCCAGCAGCTTAGGGTCAGGGACTACCTACGAGCAGTACTTC. Its translation is CASSLGSGTTYEQYF.

This clonotype was picked up many times. The chain recombines TRBV7-6 with TRBJ2-7; perhaps TRBD2 as D (5 bases). Trimming removed 2 bases from V and 1 base from J, with 9 bases in between. This CDR3 region has 14 residues. The germline V gene has CDR1 SGHVS and CDR2 FNYEAQ. The CDR3 is CASSLKRGSYEQYF. CDR3 nucleotides: TGTGCCAGCAGCTTAAAGCGCGGGTCCTACGAGCAGTACTTC. The whole variable domain, remainder taken from reference TRBV7-6 and TRBJ2-7, is GAGVSQSPRYKVTKRGQDVALRCDPISGHVSLYWYRQALGQGPEFLTYFNYEAQQDKSGLPNDRFSAERPEGSISTLTIQRTEQRDSAMYRCASSLKRGSYEQYFGPGTRLTVT.

V and J are TRBV2 and TRBJ1-1, with a possible D match to TRBD1 (6 bases). CDR1 and CDR2 (germline): SNHLY, FYNNEI. Trimming took off 6 bases at V and 1 base at J, with 12 bases between the two ends. The CDR3 is 14 residues long. As DNA, the CDR3 is TGTGCCAGCAGATCAAACAGGGAGAACACTGAAGCTTTCTTT. Protein sequence: CASRSNRENTEAFF.

This clonotype was counted only a few times. The CDR3 DNA follows: TGCGCCAGCAGCTCCGACCCCGAAATTACCGGGGAGCTGTTTTTT. Its protein is CASSSDPEITGELFF. V is TRBV5-1 and J is TRBJ2-2, with no clear D. Germline values: CDR1 SGHRS, CDR2 YFSETQ. This CDR3 is built from 15 residues. V lost 3 bases and J 5 bases, leaving 14 bases between the germline ends.

This clonotype has a count of ten or more. The chain is built from TRBV20-1 and TRBJ1-4; TRBD1 agrees at 8 bases. This CDR3 has 13 amino acids. The junction had 5 bases not matched to a gene; V was cut back by 3 bases and J by 8 bases. Per the germline V gene, CDR1 is DFQATT and CDR2 is SNEGSKA (reference sequence). CDR3 nucleotide sequence: TGCAGTGCTAGCCAGGGGGCTGAAGAAAAACTGTTTTTT. It codes for CSASQGAEEKLFF.

The J gene is TRBJ1-1, the V gene TRBV6-5; TRBD1 might be the D (6 bases). Germline V gene lookup returns CDR1 MNHEY and CDR2 SVGAGI. This CDR3 contains 14 residues. V dropped 5 bases and J dropped 1 base, with 11 bases sitting between them. The CDR3: CASSGPTGNTEAFF. The CDR3 coding sequence is TGTGCCAGCAGTGGCCCGACAGGGAACACTGAAGCTTTCTTT.

CDR3 coding DNA: TGTGCCAGCAGCCAAGATCGATTAGGGCGGGAGAACACCGGGGAGCTGTTTTTT. Translated, it gives CASSQDRLGRENTGELFF. The chain joins TRBV3-1 to TRBJ2-2; TRBD2 is a possible D gene (6 bases). This CDR3 region has 18 residues. The V gene lost 0 bases and the J gene lost 1 base, with 15 bases spanning the gap. The germline gives CDR1 LGHDT, CDR2 YNNKEL (reference sequence).

This clonotype has only a few counts. The V and J genes are TRBV6-5 and TRBJ1-2; D is uncertain. Germline CDR1 and CDR2: MNHEY and SVGAGI. V was cut by 2 bases and J by 4 bases, with 11 bases left in between. This CDR3 comprises 14 residues. CDR3 sequence (DNA): TGTGCCAGCAGTTACGGGCAGACCCTCTATGGCTACACCTTC. Translated, it gives CASSYGQTLYGYTF.

This clonotype was seen at least ten times. CDR3 in amino acids: CASSLGGSRGTDTQYF. In DNA, the CDR3 is TGTGCCAGCAGTTTGGGCGGGAGTAGGGGCACAGATACGCAGTATTTT. This chain connects TRBV12-3 or TRBV12-4 to TRBJ2-3; 7 bases match TRBD2. The CDR3 consists of 16 residues. Germline trimming cut 3 bases from V and 1 base from J; bases unmatched to any gene: 7.

About this clonotype itself: This may come from a read error, since a much larger clone is one base off. The gene calls are TRBV5-6 and TRBJ2-1; TRBD2 aligns across 8 bases. Germline-derived CDR1 and CDR2 are SGHDT and YYEEEE. The trim removed 6 bases at V and 8 bases at J, leaving 13 bases unmatched. The CDR3 contains 15 residues. CDR3 coding DNA: TGTGCCAGCATCTCCCAGCGGGAGAGGAGGGATGAGCAGTTCTTC. Its protein product is CASISQRERRDEQFF.

This chain joins TRBV29-1 and TRBJ1-2; 8 bases align to TRBD1. J lost 8 bases, V lost 7 bases, and 6 bases had no gene match. The germline CDR1 and CDR2 sequences are SQVTM and ANQGSEA. The CDR3 runs to 11 residues. CDR3 nucleotides: TGCAGCGCCGTACAGGGGGGCGGCTACACCTTC. It yields the protein CSAVQGGGYTF.

This clonotype was observed a few times. J is TRBJ2-7 and V is TRBV7-2, with TRBD2 matching over 9 bases. CDR3 size: 14 residues. Germline CDR1 is SGHTA and CDR2 is FQGNSA. Trimming removed 2 bases from V and 7 bases from J; junction bases left unmatched: 6. CDR3 nucleotide sequence: TGTGCCAGCAGCTTAAGTTGGCTAGCGGGAGAGCAGTACTTC. Its protein product is CASSLSWLAGEQYF.

This clonotype was counted many times. V is TRBV5-6 and J is TRBJ2-5; D is possibly TRBD1 or TRBD2 (5 bases each). Germline V gene sequence: CDR1 SGHDT, CDR2 YYEEEE. V was trimmed by 4 bases and J by 5 bases, leaving 15 bases between them. The CDR3 covers 14 residues. The CDR3 nucleotides read TGTGCCAGCAGCCCTCGCAGGGAGCGGGAGACCCAGTACTTC. This translates into CASSPRRERETQYF.